Sequencing of this T cell receptor beta chain was carried out in a study of PD-L1 blockade in urothelial cancer (TCRdb year 2017). In terms of the full investigation: All patients started therapy around 2014 and received atezolizumab 1,200 mg intravenously every 3 weeks. An ECOG performance status of 0 or 1 was recorded for the patients, and 0 to 3 prior chemotherapy regimens had been received by the patients. Pretreatment blood TCR-seq was available for twenty-nine patients, at least one posttreatment blood collection was obtained for about 25 patients, and tumor TCR-seq was available for about 25 patients. Durable clinical benefit was achieved by nine patients but not by the remaining 20. An exploratory multi-omic analysis was conducted of the somatic, immune and clinical correlates of response to PD-L1 blockade with atezolizumab in urothelial cancer. Progression-free survival longer than 6 months counted as durable clinical benefit, and TCR features were additionally tested against both progression-free and overall survival. Pretreatment tumor samples and matched peripheral blood, collected serially before and after atezolizumab treatment, underwent TCR sequencing. In the same patients who had TCR sequencing, pretreatment tumors also underwent whole exome sequencing and RNA sequencing. Blood samples were analyzed at two time points: 3 weeks after treatment start (second dose) and 6 weeks after treatment start. A median of about 150,000 T cells and tens of thousands of unique TCRs was obtained from blood samples, and a median clonality of around 0.072 was observed. About 90% of the roughly 30 patients were males with bladder-origin urothelial cancer, and about two thirds of the roughly 30 reported a prior smoking history. Points the paper makes about the study in general: A pretreatment peripheral blood TCR clonality below the median was linked to improved progression-free and overall survival. Because the sample size was small (n of about 31) and many of the analyses were exploratory, the results are meant to be hypothesis-generating. Greater expansion of tumor-associated TCR clones in peripheral blood 3 weeks after the start of treatment was observed in patients with durable benefit (n of about 24, p = 0.022).

Trimming costs V 4 bases and J 2 bases, and their ends lie 11 bases apart. From the cysteine up to the phenylalanine, the CDR3 has a length of 14 residues. The DNA shown is the 42-base CDR3, in frame from base 1. Via the germline V gene (reference sequence), CDR1 is MNHNY and CDR2 SVGAGI. The cohort included about 27 patients with locally advanced or metastatic urothelial carcinoma who were treated at Memorial Sloan Kettering on a trial protocol. Peripheral blood mononuclear cells were collected from each patient pretreatment and during treatment, giving between 1 and 8 total time points per patient. The Qiagen DNeasy Blood extraction kit was used to purify genomic DNA from total PBMCs and from tumor samples. PBMCs were collected pretreatment and during treatment, and were isolated and stored as previously described. To estimate absolute template abundance from read counts, synthetic TCR analog templates were spiked into each PCR. Using the immunoSEQ assay, TCRbeta CDR3 regions were amplified from genomic DNA with bias-controlled V and J gene primers. Rearranged TCRbeta segments were sequenced at approximately 20X coverage. As for the authors' bioinformatics: Clustering was used to correct sequencing errors, and CDR3s were annotated against IMGT so that V, D and J genes could be assigned. Downstream analyses used only productive TCRbeta rearrangements, leaving out any out-of-frame or stop-codon sequences. To compute clonality, Shannon entropy was normalized by the log of the number of unique productive sequences and then subtracted from one. Fisher's exact test with Benjamini-Hochberg correction, using a cutoff of adjusted p below 0.01, was how clones that differed between time points or between blood and tumor were identified. TCRdb mirrors the immuneACCESS table, restricted to in-frame sequences. Some clones are absent from its copies; in checked studies, under half trace to an unresolved V gene, and the reason for the others is unknown. V and J calls and clone size follow that table, whereas D and trimming were derived from the DNA. Across this sample there are around 41,000 clones, with 88% seen only once. Around an eighth of the sample rests with the top ten.

Remarks on this clone: The target of this receptor is not known. Per-base qualities were not stored, and no clone one base away is much larger.

The TCR was taken from a woman in her sixties with urothelial cancer. The rearranged chain carries TRBV6-6 and TRBJ1-2; the best D guess is TRBD1, with 5 bases matching. The sample in question was PBMCs, obtained around atezolizumab (anti-PD-L1) treatment. The CDR3 region: CASSFATANYGYTF. The DNA sequence reads TGTGCCAGCAGTTTTGCGACAGCGAACTATGGCTACACCTTC.